The text below deals with one T cell receptor beta chain. With 4 bases clipped from V and 4 bases from J, the junction kept 7 bases outside the gene matches. Germline loops: CDR1 SEHNR, CDR2 FQNEAQ (reference sequence). The CDR3 spans 15 residues. This record comes from a study of PD-1 blockade in classical Hodgkin lymphoma. TCRdb's copy holds only in-frame clones and misses some; the assay was immunoSEQ multiplex PCR. Of around 45,000 clones listed, 88% were seen once; the top ten hold about a tenth. Every one of the patients relapsed after autologous stem cell transplantation (brentuximab vedotin exposure was variable).

The receptor was derived from a human donor with classical Hodgkin lymphoma. The V and J genes are TRBV7-9 and TRBJ2-7; 10 bases match TRBD1. Specimen: peripheral blood mononuclear cells (PBMCs), collected at baseline. The CDR3 nucleotides are TGTGCCAGCAGCTCGGACAGGGGGTCCTTTTACGAGCAGTACTTC. This encodes CASSSDRGSFYEQYF.